This T cell receptor beta chain appears in the sequencing data of a study of Graves' ophthalmopathy and Graves' hyperthyroidism. V lost 5 bases and J 3 bases, leaving 13 bases between the germline ends. Germline V lookup: CDR1 MNHEY, CDR2 SMNVEV (reference sequence). CDR3 length: 14 amino acids. Scientists amplified the TCR beta CDR3 regions from RNA transcripts. First-round RT-PCR with HTBI primers preceded a second-round multiplex PCR. TCRdb itself ran the multiplex PCR reads through MiXCR, one entry per CDR3 protein. Among about 220,000 distinct CDR3 sequences, roughly 21% were seen once, and the ten largest hold approximately 39%. All donors with ophthalmopathy were recorded as having moderate-to-severe activity, CAS ≥3, NOSPECS ≥4 and a duration under 3 months. PBMCs had their origin in fresh peripheral blood (about 10 ml).

The chain combines TRBV27 with TRBJ2-5; D is unresolved. The clonotype was recovered from a woman in her fifties or sixties with Graves' ophthalmopathy. The sequenced material came from peripheral blood. In DNA, the CDR3 is TGTGCCAGCAGTCCCCGGAGTGGGGAAGAGACCCAGTACTTC. Its protein is CASSPRSGEETQYF.